What follows are 20 T cell receptor beta chains derived from one specimen sequenced in a study of a mutant IDH1 vaccine in newly diagnosed glioma. The time point denotes: week 5, during vaccination. The investigators gave 300 ug of mutant IDH1 20-mer peptide in each vaccine dose, together with topical imiquimod. These receptors have no known antigen. This table comes from immunoSEQ multiplex PCR, and its TCRdb copy is limited to in-frame clones, with some not included. The sample lists tens of thousands of clones; around 82% were seen once. The sequences come from PBMCs, collected from a glioma patient whose treatment included an IDH1 peptide vaccine. The receptors were sampled from a young woman with glioma. Some clones in this sample may be carry-over from other donors' samples.

V usage is TRBV9 and J usage is TRBJ1-2; D is undetermined. Germline V gives CDR1 SGDLS, CDR2 YYNGEE. The CDR3 sequence is 14 residues long. V gave up 4 bases and J gave up 4 bases, with 14 bases separating them. The CDR3 nucleotides are TGTGCCAGCAGCTCAAGACAAGGGTCCTATGGCTACACCTTC. Translating it yields CASSSRQGSYGYTF. The full variable domain, completed using reference TRBV9 and TRBJ1-2, is DSGVTQTPKHLITATGQRVTLRCSPRSGDLSVYWYQQSLDQGLQFLIQYYNGEERAKGNILERFSAQQFPDLHSELNLSSLELGDSALYFCASSSRQGSYGYTFGSGTRLTVV.

This clone was recorded only once. This chain links TRBV6-5 with TRBJ2-7, with TRBD1 matching over 10 bases. CDR1 and CDR2 (germline): MNHEY, SVGAGI. The ends lost 5 bases at V and 2 bases at J; junction bases unmatched: 3. The CDR3 has 14 amino acids. The CDR3 sequence is CASSTGTGAYEQYF. CDR3 sequence (DNA): TGTGCCAGCAGTACCGGGACAGGGGCCTACGAGCAGTACTTC.

The chain links TRBV5-1 to TRBJ1-1, with 8 bases fitting TRBD1. The CDR3 spans 15 residues. Germline assignment: CDR1 SGHRS and CDR2 YFSETQ. Unmatched junction bases numbered 8, after V lost 2 bases and J lost 5 bases. CDR3 in DNA: TGCGCCAGCAGCTTAAGGACAGGGCAACAAACTGAAGCTTTCTTT. Protein: CASSLRTGQQTEAFF.

The chain carries TRBV5-6 and TRBJ2-5, with 7 nucleotides matching TRBD1. Trimming cost V 0 bases and J 1 base; bases outside gene matches: 6. The CDR3 loop spans 16 amino acids. Looked up from germline, CDR1 is SGHDT and CDR2 is YYEEEE. This CDR3 reads CASSLGIGTAQETQYF. For the CDR3, the DNA is TGTGCCAGCAGCTTGGGCATCGGGACAGCCCAAGAGACCCAGTACTTC.

V is TRBV18 and J is TRBJ2-7, with D tentatively TRBD2 (5 bases). The V and J ends lost 5 bases and 5 bases respectively, with 13 bases between them. The CDR3 length is 13 residues. Per germline, CDR1 KGHSH and CDR2 LQKENI. The CDR3 region has the DNA TGTGCCAGCTCAGACGGACCCGGGGACGAGCAGTACTTC. Translated, it gives CASSDGPGDEQYF. The full variable domain, with the rest looked up from reference TRBV18 and TRBJ2-7, is NAGVMQNPRHLVRRRGQEARLRCSPMKGHSHVYWYRQLPEEGLKFMVYLQKENIIDESGMPKERFSAEFPKEGPSILRIQQVVRGDSAAYFCASSDGPGDEQYFGPGTRLTVT.

V usage is TRBV7-2 and J usage is TRBJ2-3; 8 bases map to TRBD2. Germline loops: CDR1 SGHTA, CDR2 FQGNSA. The CDR3 is 15 amino acids. The junction had 10 bases not matched to a gene; V was cut back by 5 bases and J by 6 bases. CDR3 sequence: CASSRRSGERDTQYF. The CDR3 coding sequence is TGTGCCAGCAGCCGACGTAGCGGGGAGAGGGATACGCAGTATTTT.

This clone was found once. The gene calls are TRBV7-2 and TRBJ2-7; 9 bases fit TRBD1. The V and J ends lost 1 base and 1 base, in that order; junction bases with no gene match: 2. The germline V gene has CDR1 SGHTA and CDR2 FQGNSA. The CDR3 covers 15 residues. The CDR3 DNA sequence: TGTGCCAGCAGCTTAGTCGGGACAGGGTCCTACGAGCAGTACTTC. It encodes CASSLVGTGSYEQYF.

This clone was counted a few times. The rearrangement joins TRBV5-1 to TRBJ2-7; unclear D gene. Trimming took off 0 bases at V and 0 bases at J, with 7 bases between the two ends. CDR1 is SGHRS and CDR2 is YFSETQ in the germline V gene. The CDR3 is made up of 14 amino acids. In nucleotides, the CDR3 is TGCGCCAGCAGCTTGGATGCTAGCTCCTACGAGCAGTACTTC. Its protein is CASSLDASSYEQYF. The full variable domain, completed using reference TRBV5-1 and TRBJ2-7, is KAGVTQTPRYLIKTRGQQVTLSCSPISGHRSVSWYQQTPGQGLQFLFEYFSETQRNKGNFPGRFSGRQFSNSRSEMNVSTLELGDSALYLCASSLDASSYEQYFGPGTRLTVT.

The chain combines TRBV2 with TRBJ2-5, with D unclear. The end of the DNA is better explained by TRBJ2-7, so the J call may be wrong. CDR1 SNHLY and CDR2 FYNNEI come from the germline V gene. The CDR3 extends over 14 amino acids. DNA for the CDR3: TGTGCCAGCAGTACAGCGAAGAGCTCCTACGAGCAGTACTTC. Protein product: CASSTAKSSYEQYF.

Remarks on this clone: Other DNA sequences in the same sample also yield this CDR3. The chain combines TRBV5-6 with TRBJ2-2, with 10 nucleotides matching TRBD1. The CDR3 is 17 amino acids. Germline V gene lookup returns CDR1 SGHDT and CDR2 YYEEEE. Germline trimming cut 2 bases from V and 3 bases from J; bases unmatched to any gene: 7. The CDR3 here is CASSFLKGTGDTGELFF. In DNA, the CDR3 is TGTGCCAGCAGCTTCTTAAAAGGGACAGGGGACACCGGGGAGCTGTTTTTT.

The CDR3 region has the DNA TGTGCCAGCAGTTACGGACAGGCCACTGAAGCTTTCTTT. Protein sequence: CASSYGQATEAFF. The chain employs TRBV6-6 and TRBJ1-1; TRBD1 aligns across 7 bases. V lost 2 bases, J lost 4 bases, and 1 base stayed unmatched. Germline lookup yields CDR1 MNHNY and CDR2 SVGAGI (reference sequence). The CDR3 has 13 residues.

The chain is built from TRBV6-1 and TRBJ2-7; no reliable D call. The CDR3 covers 14 residues. Germline CDR1 is MNHNS and CDR2 is SASEGT. Trimming removed 2 bases from V and 2 bases from J, with 10 bases in between. The CDR3 reads CASSEQGSPYEQYF. The CDR3 region has the DNA TGTGCCAGCAGTGAACAAGGCAGCCCCTACGAGCAGTACTTC.

J is TRBJ2-7 and V is TRBV4-2, with a tentative D call TRBD1 (6 bases). The CDR3 is made up of 14 amino acids. The V end was cut by 3 bases, the J end by 2 bases, with 11 bases between. The germline V gene has CDR1 LGHNA and CDR2 YNFKEQ. As DNA, the CDR3 is TGTGCCAGCAGCCAGCTGGACAGAACCTACGAGCAGTACTTC. Protein: CASSQLDRTYEQYF.

The V and J genes are TRBV10-3 and TRBJ2-7, with D perhaps matching TRBD1 or TRBD2 (6 bases each). The CDR3 contains 16 residues. Trimming removed 2 bases from V and 5 bases from J, with 19 bases in between. Looked up from germline, CDR1 is ENHRY and CDR2 is SYGVKD. The CDR3 loop reads CAISERAGGGLNEQYF. The CDR3 bases are TGTGCCATCAGTGAGCGGGCCGGAGGGGGTCTAAACGAGCAGTACTTC.

This clone was recorded only once. V usage is TRBV19 and J usage is TRBJ2-7, with 7 bases fitting TRBD2. Losses at the gene ends were 1 base for V and 3 bases for J; bases not matched to a gene: 3. This CDR3 has 14 residues. Looked up from germline, CDR1 is LNHDA and CDR2 is SQIVND (reference sequence). The CDR3 DNA reads TGTGCCAGTAGTATAGCGGGGGGAAACTACGAGCAGTACTTC. This translates into CASSIAGGNYEQYF.

The chain has TRBV6-1 and TRBJ2-7; D is ambiguous. CDR1 and CDR2 from the germline V gene are MNHNS and SASEGT. The CDR3 has 10 residues. V lost 6 bases, J lost 3 bases, and 3 bases lay in between. The CDR3 bases are TGTGCCAGCAGGAACTACGAGCAGTACTTC. Translation: CASRNYEQYF.

The V gene is TRBV30, the J gene TRBJ2-5; D remains unclear. The germline gives CDR1 GTSNPN, CDR2 SVGIG (reference sequence). CDR3 length: 11 amino acids. V gave up 0 bases and J gave up 5 bases, with 4 bases separating them. The CDR3 protein is CAWSVRETQYF. In DNA, the CDR3 is TGTGCCTGGAGTGTTAGGGAGACCCAGTACTTC.

The chain's CDR3 is CASRDYTDTQYF. The CDR3 region has the DNA TGTGCCAGCAGGGACTACACAGATACGCAGTATTTT. The chain uses TRBV2 and TRBJ2-3, with D possibly matching TRBD2 (6 bases). Germline V gene data show CDR1 as SNHLY and CDR2 as FYNNEI. The V and J ends lost 6 bases and 2 bases respectively, with 6 bases between them. The CDR3 is 12 amino acids.

Only a few counts were recorded for this clone. The rearrangement joins TRBV10-3 to TRBJ1-1; D gene ambiguous. This CDR3 region has 13 residues. V lost 7 bases and J lost 5, with 14 bases in between. Germline V gene data show CDR1 as ENHRY and CDR2 as SYGVKD. The CDR3 bases are TGTGCCATCACCGAGGGTCCGAGGACTGAAGCTTTCTTT. It specifies CAITEGPRTEAFF.

The chain combines TRBV7-2 with TRBJ1-1; D may be TRBD1 (6 bases). Germline V gene lookup returns CDR1 SGHTA and CDR2 FQGNSA. The length of the CDR3 is 16 residues. The V end was cut by 1 base, the J end by 5 bases, with 17 bases between. The CDR3 protein is CASSLGQGRSRTEAFF. CDR3 sequence (DNA): TGTGCCAGCAGCTTAGGGCAGGGGAGAAGCAGGACTGAAGCTTTCTTT.